This entry lists 30 T cell receptor beta chains sequenced from one sample in a study of blood T cell repertoires in COVID-19. Sequencing used immunoSEQ multiplex PCR; TCRdb keeps in-frame clones, though not all of them. The repertoire has about 83,000 clones, 85% to 90% of them found once; the top ten carry about a fifth. The sample was peripheral blood. The receptors stem from a woman older than 75 in a cohort sampled during active or convalescent COVID-19.

The V call is TRBV19, the J call TRBJ2-2; 7 bases align to TRBD2. Germline CDR1 is LNHDA and CDR2 is SQIVND (reference sequence). There are 16 residues in the CDR3. J gave up 7 bases and V 7 bases, and 15 bases lay outside the gene matches. The CDR3: CASNGGRTLVDGELFF. The CDR3 region has the DNA TGTGCCAGTAACGGCGGGAGAACACTGGTGGACGGGGAGCTGTTTTTT.

Note on this clone: One end of the junction is discordant with germline, which a read error may explain. The J gene is TRBJ2-2, the V gene TRBV2; 7 bases agree with TRBD2. The length of the CDR3 is 16 residues. Germline V gene sequence: CDR1 SNHLY, CDR2 FYNNEI. For the CDR3, the DNA is TGTGCCAGCAGTGGTTTGTCCGGGGAGGGCACCGAGGAGCTGTTTTTT. This gives the protein CASSGLSGEGTEELFF.

V is TRBV28 and J is TRBJ2-7, with 11 positions matching TRBD2. V was clipped by 6 bases and J by 5 bases; unmatched bases: 9. The CDR3 consists of 15 residues. Germline values: CDR1 MDHEN, CDR2 SYDVKM. Here the CDR3 DNA reads TGTGCCAGCAGCCCTCTCACGACTAGCGGGAACGAGCAGTACGTC. The encoded protein is CASSPLTTSGNEQYV.

V and J are TRBV5-4 and TRBJ2-1; 13 bases are a match to TRBD2. Germline V gene lookup returns CDR1 SGHNT and CDR2 YYREEE (reference sequence). The junction had 6 bases not matched to a gene; V was cut back by 4 bases and J by 5 bases. The CDR3 contains 16 residues. Here the CDR3 DNA reads TGTGCCAGCAGCCTTCCCGGGACTAGCGGGAACAATGAGCAGTTCTTC. Protein product: CASSLPGTSGNNEQFF.

This chain uses TRBV30 with TRBJ2-5, with 8 bases fitting TRBD1. V lost 2 bases to trimming and J lost 2 bases; unmatched junction nucleotides: 1. The germline CDR1 and CDR2 sequences are GTSNPN and SVGIG (reference sequence). This CDR3 has 13 residues. The CDR3 DNA follows: TGTGCCTGGAGTCGACAGGGGCAAGAGACCCAGTACTTC. This codes for CAWSRQGQETQYF. The whole variable domain, remainder taken from reference TRBV30 and TRBJ2-5, is SQTIHQWPATLVQPVGSPLSLECTVEGTSNPNLYWYRQAAGRGLQLLFYSVGIGQISSEVPQNLSASRPQDRQFILSSKKLLLSDSGFYLCAWSRQGQETQYFGPGTRLLVL.

The chain recombines TRBV2 with TRBJ1-1; D is ambiguous. Germline CDR1 is SNHLY and CDR2 is FYNNEI. This CDR3 region has 15 residues. The V gene lost 4 bases and the J gene lost 1 base, with 13 bases spanning the gap. CDR3 nucleotide sequence: TGTGCCAGCAGTGTGACAACCCATGGGAACACTGAAGCTTTCTTT. Its protein product is CASSVTTHGNTEAFF. The variable domain in full, with the rest retrieved from reference TRBV2 and TRBJ1-1, is EPEVTQTPSHQVTQMGQEVILRCVPISNHLYFYWYRQILGQKVEFLVSFYNNEISEKSEIFDDQFSVERPDGSNFTLKIRSTKLEDSAMYFCASSVTTHGNTEAFFGQGTRLTVV.

This clone was recorded only once. The genes are TRBV20-1 and TRBJ1-5, with D possibly being TRBD1 (5 bases). This CDR3 has 11 residues. Trimming stripped 7 bases from V and 3 bases from J, with 7 bases between. Germline loops: CDR1 DFQATT, CDR2 SNEGSKA (reference sequence). The CDR3 bases are TGCAGTGTGACAGACAATCAGCCCCAGCATTTT. This codes for CSVTDNQPQHF.

V usage is TRBV10-3 and J usage is TRBJ1-4; TRBD1 is a possible D gene (6 bases). Germline V gene lookup returns CDR1 ENHRY and CDR2 SYGVKD. The CDR3 is 15 residues long. V dropped 0 bases and J dropped 5 bases, with 10 bases sitting between them. CDR3 sequence (DNA): TGTGCCATCAGTGAGTCGGACAGACTGAATGAAAAACTGTTTTTT. It translates to CAISESDRLNEKLFF.

The count of this clone is one. This chain connects TRBV9 to TRBJ2-7; no definite D call. Between the trimmed V and J ends, which lost 0 bases and 0 bases, there was a span of 7 bases. Per germline, CDR1 SGDLS and CDR2 YYNGEE. This CDR3 has 14 amino acids. The CDR3 DNA reads as TGTGCCAGCAGCGTAGATGCACTCTCCTACGAGCAGTACTTC. Amino acids: CASSVDALSYEQYF.

The J gene is TRBJ2-5, the V gene TRBV15; TRBD2 matches 11 bases. This CDR3 has 17 residues. Trimming cost V 1 base and J 5 bases; bases outside gene matches: 9. The germline gives CDR1 LNHNV, CDR2 YYDKDF (reference sequence). The CDR3 DNA sequence: TGTGCCACCAGCAGAGCCATGCTAGCGGGAGGAGGGGAGACCCAGTACTTC. Protein: CATSRAMLAGGGETQYF.

The gene calls are TRBV5-3 and TRBJ1-1; TRBD1 is a possible D gene (5 bases). TRBV5-3 is an open reading frame, and its role is uncertain. This CDR3 has 16 residues. Deletions cut 0 bases from V and 2 bases from J, with 14 bases between. For the CDR3, the DNA is TGTGCCAGAAGCTTGGCCGTGACAGAGACCAACACTGAAGCTTTCTTT. It codes for CARSLAVTETNTEAFF.

V gene TRBV3-1 (or the pseudogene TRBV3-2) combines with J gene TRBJ1-2; 9 bases are shared with TRBD1. Unmatched junction bases numbered 8, after V lost 7 bases and J lost 8 bases. Germline CDR1 LGHDT, CDR2 YNNKEL (reference sequence). The CDR3 is 13 amino acids. Written as DNA, the CDR3 is TGTGCCAGCACCGCGGACAGGGGAGGCGGCTACACCTTC. Translating it yields CASTADRGGGYTF.

The CDR3 coding sequence is TGTGCCAGCAGTTCCTACAGGGGAGAGACCCAGTACTTC. Its translation is CASSSYRGETQYF. The chain combines TRBV6-1 with TRBJ2-5, with TRBD1 identical over 7 bases. The CDR3 length is 13 residues. Germline CDR1 MNHNS, CDR2 SASEGT. V dropped 5 bases and J dropped 4; count of bases not matched to a gene: 4.

The DNA for the CDR3 is TGCAGCGTTTACAGACAGGGGGCAAACGCTGAAGCTTTCTTT. As protein: CSVYRQGANAEAFF. The chain couples TRBV29-1 to TRBJ1-1, with 10 bases aligning to TRBD1. CDR3 length: 14 residues. Trimming removed 5 bases from V and 6 bases from J; junction bases left unmatched: 9. CDR1 is SQVTM, CDR2 ANQGSEA, per germline.

The chain couples TRBV3-1 (or the pseudogene TRBV3-2) to TRBJ1-1; TRBD1 matches at 8 bases. Germline V gives CDR1 LGHDT, CDR2 YNNKEL (reference sequence). The trim removed 4 bases at V and 4 bases at J, leaving 8 bases unmatched. The CDR3 sequence is 15 residues long. The CDR3 reads CASSLRTGRSTEAFF. Written as DNA, the CDR3 is TGTGCCAGCAGCCTCCGGACAGGGAGGAGCACTGAAGCTTTCTTT.

The chain recombines TRBV28 with TRBJ2-7, with 13 bases fitting TRBD2. The CDR3 sequence is 18 residues long. The germline gives CDR1 MDHEN, CDR2 SYDVKM. V was pared by 7 bases and J by 6 bases, with 18 bases of the junction left unmatched. DNA of the CDR3: TGTGCCAGCACCCCACCGGGACTAGCGGGAAGCTGGCTCTCCGAGCAGTACTTC. This sequence encodes CASTPPGLAGSWLSEQYF.

The V gene is TRBV30, the J gene TRBJ1-3; D is undetermined. Germline values: CDR1 GTSNPN, CDR2 SVGIG (reference sequence). V shed 5 bases and J shed 2 bases, with 13 bases lying between them. The CDR3 loop spans 14 amino acids. In nucleotides, the CDR3 is TGTGCCTGGGGGCGCGCAGGTACTGGAAACACCATATATTTT. Translation: CAWGRAGTGNTIYF. Variable domain in full (rest from reference TRBV30 and TRBJ1-3): SQTIHQWPATLVQPVGSPLSLECTVEGTSNPNLYWYRQAAGRGLQLLFYSVGIGQISSEVPQNLSASRPQDRQFILSSKKLLLSDSGFYLCAWGRAGTGNTIYFGEGSWLTVV.

The chain is built from TRBV6-2 or TRBV6-3 and TRBJ2-7, with TRBD2 matching over 13 bases. The trim removed 0 bases at V and 2 bases at J, leaving 16 bases unmatched. CDR1 is MNHEY, CDR2 SVGEGT, per germline. This CDR3 spans 21 amino acids. This chain's CDR3 is CASSYSVVWGLAGPATYEQYV. In nucleotides, the CDR3 is TGTGCCAGCAGTTACTCAGTGGTGTGGGGACTAGCGGGACCGGCTACCTACGAGCAGTACGTC.

This chain uses TRBV7-9 with TRBJ2-5, with 9 bases fitting TRBD1. From germline, CDR1 is SEHNR and CDR2 FQNEAQ (reference sequence). After removal of 7 bases from V and 2 bases from J, the junction contained 8 bases not matched to a gene. This CDR3 has 15 residues. Written as DNA, the CDR3 is TGTGCCAGCAACCGGGGACAGGGATCACAAGAGACCCAGTACTTC. Amino acids: CASNRGQGSQETQYF.

This sequence joins TRBV6-2 or TRBV6-3 and TRBJ2-7; D gene unclear. V shed 6 bases and J shed 2 bases, with 5 bases lying between them. CDR1 is MNHEY, CDR2 SVGEGT, per germline. The length of the CDR3 is 11 residues. The CDR3 DNA reads TGTGCCAGCAGCCTAACCTACGAGCAGTACTTC. Amino acid sequence: CASSLTYEQYF.

The chain is built from TRBV9 and TRBJ2-7; 10 positions match TRBD1. Germline CDR1 SGDLS, CDR2 YYNGEE. V dropped 4 bases and J dropped 5; count of bases not matched to a gene: 9. This CDR3 region has 15 residues. DNA of the CDR3: TGTGCCAGCAGCCCCAGGACAGGGGGATCGAACGAGCAGTACTTC. Translation gives CASSPRTGGSNEQYF.

Only one count was recorded for this clone. This chain links TRBV11-1 with TRBJ1-1, with 8 positions matching TRBD1. CDR1 and CDR2 from the germline V gene are SGHAT and FQDESV (reference sequence). V lost 5 bases to trimming and J lost 3 bases; unmatched junction nucleotides: 8. The CDR3 contains 15 residues. CDR3 sequence reads: CASSLDRVGYTEAFF. The CDR3 nucleotides read TGTGCCAGCAGCCTGGACAGGGTGGGGTACACTGAAGCTTTCTTT.

The V call is TRBV25-1, the J call TRBJ1-2; no firm D call. CDR1 is MGHDK, CDR2 SYGVNS, per germline. Trimming stripped 4 bases from V and 12 bases from J, with 15 bases between. The CDR3 spans 12 residues. CDR3 in amino acids: CASSGPGNLNTF. CDR3 nucleotide sequence: TGTGCCAGCAGTGGCCCCGGGAACCTGAACACCTTC.

This chain connects TRBV6-6 to TRBJ1-5, with TRBD1 matching 7 bases. Germline CDR1 and CDR2: MNHNY and SVGAGI (reference sequence). V gave up 6 bases and J gave up 3 bases; unmatched junction bases: 8. The CDR3 is 15 residues long. CDR3 in amino acids: CASRPQGMNNQPQHF. CDR3 DNA sequence: TGTGCCAGCAGACCACAGGGGATGAACAATCAGCCCCAGCATTTT.

CDR3 sequence (DNA): TGTGCCAGTATTGGGACAGGGGGGGGGAACACTGAAGCTTTCTTT. It translates to CASIGTGGGNTEAFF. The gene calls are TRBV19 and TRBJ1-1; 11 nucleotides line up with TRBD1. The CDR3 contains 15 residues. Trimming removed 7 bases from V and 1 base from J; junction bases left unmatched: 5. From germline, CDR1 is LNHDA and CDR2 SQIVND (reference sequence).

The chain employs TRBV27 and TRBJ1-1, with TRBD1 as a possible D gene (5 bases). This CDR3 region has 14 residues. Germline lookup yields CDR1 MNHEY and CDR2 SMNVEV (reference sequence). V shed 5 bases and J shed 4 bases, with 14 bases lying between them. CDR3 region: CASSPWGQGTEAFF. The CDR3 DNA is TGTGCCAGCAGTCCTTGGGGCCAGGGCACTGAAGCTTTCTTT.

V gene TRBV3-1 (or the pseudogene TRBV3-2) combines with J gene TRBJ1-1, with D perhaps matching TRBD1 (6 bases). The V and J ends lost 1 base and 4 bases respectively, with 10 bases between them. Germline V lookup: CDR1 LGHDT, CDR2 YNNKEL (reference sequence). The CDR3 totals 14 residues. CDR3 sequence (DNA): TGTGCCAGCAGCCAAGGGGGGCCCGGCACTGAAGCTTTCTTT. Translated, it gives CASSQGGPGTEAFF.

The chain uses TRBV19 and TRBJ1-3; D is perhaps TRBD1 (6 bases). Trimming removed 4 bases at V and 1 base at J, with 14 bases between. The CDR3 contains 16 residues. Germline assignment: CDR1 LNHDA and CDR2 SQIVND (reference sequence). The CDR3 is CASSTLGGQSGNTIYF. The DNA for the CDR3 is TGTGCCAGTAGTACCCTCGGCGGACAGTCTGGAAACACCATATATTTT.

This rearrangement joins TRBV10-1 to TRBJ1-2, with 7 bases matching TRBD1. From germline, CDR1 is WNHNN and CDR2 SYGVQD (reference sequence). Trimming at V came to 4 bases and at J to 0 bases, leaving 11 bases not matched to a gene. The CDR3 totals 17 residues. The DNA of the CDR3 is TGCGCCAGCAGTGCCCGTTTCGACAGGGAAACTAACTATGGCTACACCTTC. Its translation is CASSARFDRETNYGYTF.

The gene calls are TRBV5-6 and TRBJ1-1; D is uncertain. Trimming cost V 7 bases and J 11 bases, with 15 bases left between them. This CDR3 region has 11 residues. Germline V gene lookup returns CDR1 SGHDT and CDR2 YYEEEE. CDR3 bases: TGTGCCAGCCAGAGCGCCGGTCGTGCTTTCTTT. Its translation: CASQSAGRAFF.